The clone carrying this T cell receptor (beta chain) was detected only a few times. Its target is not known. All gene names here are mouse names. The observed sequence ends 1 residue before the CDR3 terminus, with the missing tail filled in from the germline J gene. The CDR3 is 16 amino acids. Germline V gene lookup returns CDR1 NSQYPW and CDR2 LRSPGD (reference sequence). V lost 0 bases, J lost 0 bases, and 2 bases stayed unmatched. This sample stems from a study of tissue T cells after allogeneic stem cell transplantation. Study-wide results and caveats: Anatomically similar tissues had similar TCR repertoires within each patient. The study did not identify alloreactive or antigen-specific tissue TCRs, and some clones might be persisting host cells. Only a limited share of tissue TCRs appeared in blood or spleen.

Survey-depth TCRbeta CDR3 sequencing reported V/J genes and productive frequencies. TCRdb's table, derived via immunoSEQ multiplex PCR, lists solely in-frame clones and lacks some. Of approximately 47,000 clones in the sample, less than 75% were seen once. The rearrangement joins TRBV1 to TRBJ2-7, with TRBD2 identical over 10 bases. The sequence was obtained from a pool of C57BL/6 mice in good health. Sequencing input: sorted cells pooled from one or two spleens. CDR3 in amino acids: CTCSADNWGGSYEQYF. CDR3 DNA, as far as it was read: TGCACCTGCAGTGCAGATAACTGGGGGGGCTCCTATGAACAGTAC. The whole variable domain, filled in from reference TRBV1 and TRBJ2-7, reads VTLLEQNPRWRLVPRGQAVNLRCILKNSQYPWMSWYQQDLQKQLQWLFTLRSPGDKEVKSLPGADYLATRVTDTELRLQVANMSQGRTLYCTCSADNWGGSYEQYFGPGTRLTVL.